These T cell receptor beta chains were read from a single sample in a study of cytomegalovirus exposure and HLA in healthy donors. Using immunoSEQ multiplex PCR, the repertoire was profiled, and TCRdb retains in-frame clones only, with some absent. The profile shows 300,000 or so clones, 84% of them singletons. Sequencing was done on a sample of PBMCs. These receptors all stem from a middle-aged woman in good health and CMV-seropositive. The CDR3 runs from the conserved cysteine through the conserved F or W. Fields, in order: V gene, D gene, J gene, clone size, CDR3 protein, CDR3 DNA. A D gene is named only where the DNA matches it firmly. Clone sizes are given selectively: once, few, many, or a class where the clone is expanded.

>TRBV6-1|-|TRBJ2-2|-
CASSEVIAANTGELFF
TGTGCCAGCAGTGAGGTAATAGCGGCGAACACCGGGGAGCTGTTTTTT
>TRBV30|-|TRBJ2-1|-
CAWEPRSYNEQFF
TGTGCCTGGGAGCCACGTTCCTACAATGAGCAGTTCTTC
>TRBV5-1|TRBD1|TRBJ2-3|-
CASSLQSGQGFHTQYF
TGCGCCAGCAGCTTGCAGAGTGGACAGGGGTTCCATACGCAGTATTTT
>TRBV6-6|-|TRBJ2-7|once
CASTGYSYEQYF
TGTGCCAGCACGGGGTACTCCTACGAGCAGTACTTC
>TRBV29-1|-|TRBJ2-5|-
CSVDTGTETQYF
TGCAGCGTTGATACAGGGACCGAGACCCAGTACTTC
>TRBV14|TRBD1|TRBJ2-2|-
CASRRTGNTGELFF
TGTGCCAGCAGGAGGACAGGGAACACCGGGGAGCTGTTTTTT
>TRBV13|TRBD1|TRBJ2-7|-
CASSPRTGAPSYEQYF
TGTGCCAGCAGCCCGCGGACAGGGGCGCCCTCCTACGAGCAGTACTTC
>TRBV7-9|TRBD2|TRBJ2-7|-
CSSSLAWLADSSYEQYF
TGTTCCAGCAGCTTAGCGTGGCTAGCGGATAGCTCCTACGAGCAGTACTTC
>TRBV5-6|-|TRBJ2-5|-
CASSLYREIRETQYF
TGTGCCAGCAGCTTGTACAGGGAAATTAGGGAGACCCAGTACTTC
>TRBV5-3|TRBD2|TRBJ2-5|-
CARSLHGGGRTGETQYF
TGTGCCAGAAGCCTCCACGGGGGCGGGAGGACGGGTGAGACCCAGTACTTC
>TRBV7-9|TRBD2|TRBJ2-5|-
CASSLGSSGKETQYF
TGTGCCAGCAGCTTAGGGTCTAGCGGAAAAGAGACCCAGTACTTC
>TRBV9|-|TRBJ1-1|-
CASSVGANTEAFF
TGTGCCAGCAGCGTAGGAGCCAACACTGAAGCTTTCTTT
>TRBV28|-|TRBJ1-5|-
CASSLFGASNQPQHF
TGTGCCAGCAGTTTATTCGGTGCAAGCAATCAGCCCCAGCATTTT
>TRBV9|TRBD2|TRBJ2-1|once
CASTGTSGRNEQFF
TGTGCCAGTACCGGGACTAGCGGGAGGAATGAGCAGTTCTTC
>TRBV10-3|-|TRBJ1-2|-
CAISAGNGYTF
TGTGCCATCAGTGCAGGGAATGGCTACACCTTC
>TRBV29-1|-|TRBJ2-3|-
CSVDYSTDTQYF
TGCAGCGTTGACTATAGCACAGATACGCAGTATTTT
>TRBV4-3|TRBD2|TRBJ2-1|-
CASSQETRASGSNEQFF
TGCGCCAGCAGCCAAGAGACTCGGGCTAGCGGGAGCAATGAGCAGTTCTTC
>TRBV29-1|TRBD1|TRBJ1-2|-
CSDRRGLDYGYTF
TGCAGCGACCGCAGGGGGCTGGACTATGGCTACACCTTC
>TRBV7-2|TRBD1|TRBJ1-1|-
CASSLPGQGTEAFF
TGTGCCAGCAGCCTGCCGGGACAGGGCACTGAAGCTTTCTTT
>TRBV27|TRBD2|TRBJ2-3|-
CASSPRTASGRAGGADTQYF
TGTGCCAGCAGTCCCCGGACCGCTAGCGGGAGGGCAGGAGGGGCAGATACGCAGTATTTT
>TRBV19|-|TRBJ2-2|-
CASKRQGRTGELFF
TGTGCCAGTAAAAGGCAGGGAAGGACCGGGGAGCTGTTTTTT
>TRBV11-2|-|TRBJ1-2|-
CASTPEVMGNYGYTF
TGTGCCAGCACCCCGGAGGTAATGGGCAACTATGGCTACACCTTC
>TRBV4-1|TRBD2|TRBJ2-1|once
CASSQGFEGGPYEQFF
TGCGCCAGCAGCCAGGGGTTTGAGGGAGGGCCGTATGAGCAGTTCTTC
>TRBV27|-|TRBJ1-6|-
CASSLGTFGAGQLAYNSPLHF
TGTGCCAGCAGTTTAGGGACTTTCGGCGCGGGGCAGCTAGCATATAATTCACCCCTCCACTTT
>TRBV29-1|TRBD2|TRBJ2-1|-
CSGRLATYNEQFF
TGCAGCGGGCGACTAGCGACATACAATGAGCAGTTCTTC
>TRBV30|-|TRBJ1-2|-
CAWSVRGNRDLSYGYTF
TGTGCCTGGAGTGTACGGGGTAACAGGGATCTGAGCTATGGCTACACCTTC
>TRBV4-3|-|TRBJ1-1|-
CASSRRENTEAFF
TGCGCCAGCAGCCGTCGGGAGAACACTGAAGCTTTCTTT
>TRBV30|-|TRBJ1-5|-
CAWSVQGSQPQHF
TGTGCCTGGAGTGTACAGGGTTCACAGCCCCAGCATTTT
>TRBV7-9|TRBD1|TRBJ1-5|-
CASSLTGITGGNQPQHF
TGTGCCAGCAGCTTAACGGGAATTACAGGGGGCAATCAGCCCCAGCATTTT
>TRBV27|-|TRBJ2-1|-
CASSLLRGASNEQFF
TGTGCCAGCAGTTTACTCAGGGGGGCCTCCAATGAGCAGTTCTTC
>TRBV5-1|-|TRBJ1-4|-
CASSPQGTTNEKLFF
TGCGCCAGCAGCCCTCAGGGAACAACTAATGAAAAACTGTTTTTT
>TRBV7-9|TRBD2|TRBJ2-5|-
CASSLGLAGGETQYF
TGTGCCAGCAGCCTCGGACTAGCGGGAGGAGAGACCCAGTACTTC